This TCR beta chain was captured by sequencing in a study of cytomegalovirus exposure and HLA in healthy donors. About the research overall: In a previous analysis, more than 90 million unique TCR beta sequences were found from some 200 million T cells.

Study results and limitations: In a later analysis, TCR beta V- and J-gene trimming showed a link to a missense DCLRE1C variant.

In the PCR, 60 Vbeta and 13 Jbeta primers were used. Assay: immunoSEQ multiplex PCR; the TCRdb copy retains only in-frame clones and omits some. Of tens of thousands of clones listed, approximately 57% are singletons. The V gene's germline CDR1 is MNHEY and CDR2 SVGAGI. Trimming pared 5 bases from V and 9 bases from J, leaving 11 bases between. This CDR3 has 12 amino acids. As for this clone: Its antigen is not identified.

Source material: PBMCs. The gene calls are TRBV6-5 and TRBJ2-1; weak D call: TRBD2 (5 bases). This TCR was recovered from a man aged 25-40 years in good health and CMV-seropositive. The CDR3 sequence is CASSAREGEQFF. CDR3 coding DNA: TGTGCCAGCAGTGCGAGAGAGGGTGAGCAGTTCTTC.